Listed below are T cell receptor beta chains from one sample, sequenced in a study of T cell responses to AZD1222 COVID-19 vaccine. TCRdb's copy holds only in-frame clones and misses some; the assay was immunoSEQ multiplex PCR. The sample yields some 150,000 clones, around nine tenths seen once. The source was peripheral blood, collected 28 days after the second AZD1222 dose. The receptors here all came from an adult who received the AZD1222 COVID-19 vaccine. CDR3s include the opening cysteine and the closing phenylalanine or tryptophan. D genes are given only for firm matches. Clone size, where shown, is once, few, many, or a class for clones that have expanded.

CDR3 DNA: TGCGCCGGCAGCCAAGATCGGGGCAATCAGCCCCAGCATTTT
CDR3 protein: CAGSQDRGNQPQHF
D gene: NA
clone size: NA
J gene: TRBJ1-5
V gene: TRBV4-1

CDR3 DNA: TGTGCCAGCAGACTGGACAGCCCGGGTACCGGGGAGCTGTTTTTT
CDR3 protein: CASRLDSPGTGELFF
D gene: NA
clone size: once
J gene: TRBJ2-2
V gene: TRBV5-4

CDR3 DNA: TGTGCCACCGGATTGAGGGGTACCTACGAGCAGTACTTC
CDR3 protein: CATGLRGTYEQYF
D gene: NA
clone size: NA
J gene: TRBJ2-7
V gene: TRBV15

CDR3 DNA: TGTGCCAGCAGCGAAACAGGGGAAAATAATTCACCCCTCCACTTT
CDR3 protein: CASSETGENNSPLHF
D gene: TRBD1
clone size: few
J gene: TRBJ1-6
V gene: TRBV6-6

CDR3 DNA: TGCGCCAGCAGCAGGTCCAGGGGAGAAGAGACCCAGTACTTC
CDR3 protein: CASSRSRGEETQYF
D gene: NA
clone size: NA
J gene: TRBJ2-5
V gene: TRBV5-1

CDR3 DNA: TGCAGTGCCAGCCGTTCTGAAGCTTTCTTT
CDR3 protein: CSASRSEAFF
D gene: NA
clone size: NA
J gene: TRBJ1-1
V gene: TRBV20-1

CDR3 DNA: TGTGCCAGCAGCTTAGTTTGGGACGATTCTCCCGGCTACACCTTC
CDR3 protein: CASSLVWDDSPGYTF
D gene: NA
clone size: NA
J gene: TRBJ1-2
V gene: TRBV7-9

CDR3 DNA: TGTGCCAGCAGCGTAGACGGGACAGGACGGGAGACCCAGTACTTC
CDR3 protein: CASSVDGTGRETQYF
D gene: TRBD1
clone size: NA
J gene: TRBJ2-5
V gene: TRBV9

CDR3 DNA: TGTGCCAGTAGTATACAGGGTGCGGAGACCCAGTACTTC
CDR3 protein: CASSIQGAETQYF
D gene: NA
clone size: NA
J gene: TRBJ2-5
V gene: TRBV19

CDR3 DNA: TGCAGTGCTAGTCCACAGGCCTATGGCTACACCTTC
CDR3 protein: CSASPQAYGYTF
D gene: NA
clone size: NA
J gene: TRBJ1-2
V gene: TRBV20-1

CDR3 DNA: TGTGCCAGCAGCGGTCCCCCAACTAGCGGGAGATACAATGAGCAGTTCTTC
CDR3 protein: CASSGPPTSGRYNEQFF
D gene: TRBD2
clone size: once
J gene: TRBJ2-1
V gene: TRBV9

CDR3 DNA: TGCAGTGCAAGAGACAACTATGGCTACACCTTC
CDR3 protein: CSARDNYGYTF
D gene: NA
clone size: NA
J gene: TRBJ1-2
V gene: TRBV20-1

CDR3 DNA: TGTGCCAGCTCACCTACGGTAGGGCAGGGCCAGAACACCGGGGAGCTGTTTTTT
CDR3 protein: CASSPTVGQGQNTGELFF
D gene: NA
clone size: NA
J gene: TRBJ2-2
V gene: TRBV18

CDR3 DNA: TGTGCCAGCAGCTTGTGGGGGACAGGGAGGAGAAGCAATCAGCCCCAGCATTTT
CDR3 protein: CASSLWGTGRRSNQPQHF
D gene: TRBD1
clone size: NA
J gene: TRBJ1-5
V gene: TRBV5-6

CDR3 DNA: TGTGCCACGGGACCGACGTTTAATGAAAAACTGTTTTTT
CDR3 protein: CATGPTFNEKLFF
D gene: NA
clone size: NA
J gene: TRBJ1-4
V gene: TRBV10-3

CDR3 DNA: TGTGCCAGCAGTAGACTAGCGGGAGTAGTCACGCAGTATTTT
CDR3 protein: CASSRLAGVVTQYF
D gene: TRBD2
clone size: NA
J gene: TRBJ2-3
V gene: TRBV2

CDR3 DNA: TGTGCCAGCAGCTACGGCAAGTACTCTGGAAACACCATATATTTT
CDR3 protein: CASSYGKYSGNTIYF
D gene: NA
clone size: NA
J gene: TRBJ1-3
V gene: TRBV6-5

CDR3 DNA: TGTGCCAGCAGTGAACTAGCGCCTGCCTACAATGAGCAGTTCTTC
CDR3 protein: CASSELAPAYNEQFF
D gene: NA
clone size: NA
J gene: TRBJ2-1
V gene: TRBV2

CDR3 DNA: TGCGCCAGCAGCCAAGATTTAGGTCGGCGCTACACCTTC
CDR3 protein: CASSQDLGRRYTF
D gene: NA
clone size: NA
J gene: TRBJ1-2
V gene: TRBV4-1

CDR3 DNA: TGTGCCAGCTCACCGGCAGGGGTATTCGAGACCCAGTACTTC
CDR3 protein: CASSPAGVFETQYF
D gene: NA
clone size: NA
J gene: TRBJ2-5
V gene: TRBV18

CDR3 DNA: TGTGCCAGCAGCCCAGGACCCGCCGGGACCCTCTCCTACGAGCAGTACTTC
CDR3 protein: CASSPGPAGTLSYEQYF
D gene: NA
clone size: NA
J gene: TRBJ2-7
V gene: TRBV7-9

CDR3 DNA: TGTGCCACCAGTGATGGAGTGTCAGGGGGAGTTCGGACTGAAGCTTTCTTT
CDR3 protein: CATSDGVSGGVRTEAFF
D gene: TRBD1
clone size: NA
J gene: TRBJ1-1
V gene: TRBV24-1

CDR3 DNA: TGCGCCAGCAGCTTGGGACTAACCGAAACTTACAATGAGCAGTTCTTC
CDR3 protein: CASSLGLTETYNEQFF
D gene: NA
clone size: NA
J gene: TRBJ2-1
V gene: TRBV5-1

CDR3 DNA: TGTGCCAGCAGCGTAGAGACAGAGCCTAACTTGAACACTGAAGCTTTCTTT
CDR3 protein: CASSVETEPNLNTEAFF
D gene: NA
clone size: few
J gene: TRBJ1-1
V gene: TRBV9

CDR3 DNA: TGTGCCAGTAGTCCCCGCCTCGGGGCTGATCAGCCCCAGCATTTT
CDR3 protein: CASSPRLGADQPQHF
D gene: NA
clone size: few
J gene: TRBJ1-5
V gene: TRBV19

CDR3 DNA: TGTGCCAGCAGCACAGGTTTTCGTACAGATACGCAGTATTTT
CDR3 protein: CASSTGFRTDTQYF
D gene: NA
clone size: NA
J gene: TRBJ2-3
V gene: TRBV5-5

CDR3 DNA: TGTGCCAGCAGTAGCCTAGCGGACTCCTCCTACGAGCAGTACTTC
CDR3 protein: CASSSLADSSYEQYF
D gene: TRBD2
clone size: NA
J gene: TRBJ2-7
V gene: TRBV6-5

CDR3 DNA: TGTGCCATCAGTGAGTCGGGGCTAGCGGGGGGCAATGAGCAGTTCTTC
CDR3 protein: CAISESGLAGGNEQFF
D gene: TRBD2
clone size: NA
J gene: TRBJ2-1
V gene: TRBV10-3

CDR3 DNA: TGTGCCAGCAGTTTTCGGGGTGGCAATGAGCAGTTCTTC
CDR3 protein: CASSFRGGNEQFF
D gene: NA
clone size: NA
J gene: TRBJ2-1
V gene: TRBV27

CDR3 DNA: TGTGCCAGTAGTATAGGCGAGGGACAGGGGGCTCGAGAGACCCAGTACTTC
CDR3 protein: CASSIGEGQGARETQYF
D gene: TRBD1
clone size: NA
J gene: TRBJ2-5
V gene: TRBV19